This T cell receptor (beta chain) was obtained from a study of T cells in localized non-small cell lung cancer. Study-wide points: Among the top 100 tumor clones, a median approximately 55 appeared in adjacent lung. Tumor trailed uninvolved adjacent lung in T cell clonality, which peaked there.

The table came from immunoSEQ multiplex PCR; TCRdb's copy has only in-frame clones and leaves some out. The sample shows about 41,000 clones, about 88% of them seen only once. Trimming left V 3 bases short and J 5 bases short, with 13 bases between. This CDR3 region has 15 residues. Looked up from germline, CDR1 is SGHTA and CDR2 is FQGNSA. This clone was observed a single time. What it recognizes is unknown. This chain uses TRBV7-2 with TRBJ2-2, with D perhaps TRBD2 (7 bases). The clonotype was recovered from a woman aged 18 to 55 with stage III lung adenocarcinoma. This material consisted of peripheral blood, taken before any cancer treatment. CDR3 sequence (DNA): TGTGCCAGCAGCTTCCAGGGGACTACAACCGGGGAGCTGTTTTTT. It is translated as CASSFQGTTTGELFF.